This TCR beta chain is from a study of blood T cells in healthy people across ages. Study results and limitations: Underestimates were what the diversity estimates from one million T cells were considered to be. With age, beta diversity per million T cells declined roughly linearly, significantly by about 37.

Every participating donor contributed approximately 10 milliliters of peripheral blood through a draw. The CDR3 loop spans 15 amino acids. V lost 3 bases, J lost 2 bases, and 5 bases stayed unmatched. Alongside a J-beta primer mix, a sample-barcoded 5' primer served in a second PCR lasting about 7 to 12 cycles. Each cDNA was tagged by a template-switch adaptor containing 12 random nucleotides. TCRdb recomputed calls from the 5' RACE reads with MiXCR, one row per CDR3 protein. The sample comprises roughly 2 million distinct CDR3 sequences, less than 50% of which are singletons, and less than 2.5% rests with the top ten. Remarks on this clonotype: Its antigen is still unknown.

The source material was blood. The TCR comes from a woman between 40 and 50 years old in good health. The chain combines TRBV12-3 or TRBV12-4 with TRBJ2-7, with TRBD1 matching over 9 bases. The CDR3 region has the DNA TGTGCCAGCAGTTTCTCGACAGGGGGGACCTACGAGCAGTACTTC. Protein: CASSFSTGGTYEQYF.